The rows below give T cell receptor beta chains drawn from one sample of a study of neurological immune-mediated disorders. One entry per CDR3 protein, called by TCRdb with MiXCR from the 5' RACE reads. The repertoire includes 50,000 or so distinct CDR3 sequences, 10% to 12% of them detected once, and approximately 1.8% sits in the top ten. Input material: PBMCs. The receptors here all came from a man aged 55 to 70 in good health. Both conserved end residues are part of each CDR3. D genes are given only for firm matches. Size is omitted from some rows. Given values are once, few, many or a class for expanded clones.

d_call j_call v_call clone_size cdr3_aa cdr3_nt
. TRBJ2-5 TRBV5-1 many CASSLAREKETQYF TGCGCCAGCAGCTTGGCTCGAGAGAAAGAGACCCAGTACTTC
. TRBJ2-7 TRBV5-1 many CASSLLGRDKNEQYF TGCGCCAGCAGCTTATTAGGACGGGACAAAAACGAGCAGTACTTC
TRBD1 TRBJ2-7 TRBV6-5 many CASRDRVTDEQYF TGTGCCAGCAGGGACAGGGTCACCGACGAGCAGTACTTC
. TRBJ2-7 TRBV12-3/TRBV12-4 many CASSFNGGAIYEQYF TGTGCCAGCAGTTTTAACGGGGGCGCGATCTACGAGCAGTACTTC
. TRBJ2-1 TRBV7-9 many CASSFGQTSYNEQFF TGTGCCAGCAGCTTCGGACAGACCTCCTACAATGAGCAGTTCTTC
. TRBJ2-5 TRBV27 . CASSAPGRETQYF TGTGCCAGCAGTGCTCCAGGGAGAGAGACCCAGTACTTC
TRBD1 TRBJ2-1 TRBV5-1 many CASSLMGQGAAYNEQFF TGCGCCAGCAGCTTGATGGGACAGGGGGCCGCATACAATGAGCAGTTCTTC
. TRBJ2-5 TRBV5-1 many CASSLAEGEETQYF TGCGCCAGCAGCTTGGCCGAAGGGGAAGAGACCCAGTACTTC
TRBD2 TRBJ2-7 TRBV6-2/TRBV6-3 . CASSHLGGGAYEQYF TGTGCCAGCAGCCATCTTGGCGGGGGGGCTTACGAGCAGTACTTC
. TRBJ2-5 TRBV29-1 few CSVEVVYQETQYF TGCAGCGTTGAGGTGGTGTACCAAGAGACCCAGTACTTC
. TRBJ1-6 TRBV6-5 many CASSEGPRLGSPLHF TGTGCCAGCAGTGAGGGGCCGAGACTCGGTTCACCCCTCCACTTT
. TRBJ1-1 TRBV2 many CASSEIKGGTEAFF TGTGCCAGCAGTGAAATTAAGGGGGGCACTGAAGCTTTCTTT
TRBD1 TRBJ2-7 TRBV9 many CASSVWTGQVDEQYF TGTGCCAGCAGCGTTTGGACAGGGCAAGTAGACGAGCAGTACTTC
. TRBJ1-2 TRBV7-2 many CASSLEAGARVNYGYTF TGTGCCAGCAGCTTAGAAGCGGGGGCCAGGGTTAACTATGGCTACACCTTC
. TRBJ2-7 TRBV27 many CASSRGIMYEQYF TGTGCCAGCAGTAGGGGGATAATGTACGAGCAGTACTTC
TRBD1 TRBJ2-7 TRBV20-1 many CSASGQGRSYEQYF TGCAGTGCTAGTGGACAGGGTCGCTCCTACGAGCAGTACTTC
. TRBJ1-5 TRBV19 . CASKEAAGSNQPQHF TGTGCCAGTAAGGAGGCCGCTGGTAGCAATCAGCCCCAGCATTTT
. TRBJ2-4 TRBV20-1 many CSVGLGSRRAKNIQYF TGCAGTGTCGGACTGGGCTCCCGGAGGGCCAAAAACATTCAGTACTTC
. TRBJ2-7 TRBV20-1 many CSAREWDLNKDEQYF TGCAGTGCTAGGGAATGGGACTTAAACAAGGACGAGCAGTACTTC
. TRBJ2-5 TRBV5-1 many CASSLGLSTSQETQYF TGCGCCAGCAGCCTGGGACTTTCCACCTCCCAAGAGACCCAGTACTTC
TRBD1 TRBJ2-7 TRBV12-3/TRBV12-4 . CASRSPLGQLPNEQYF TGTGCCAGCCGATCCCCCTTGGGACAGTTACCTAACGAGCAGTACTTC
. TRBJ1-6 TRBV5-5 many CASSPGPSGNSPLHF TGTGCCAGCAGCCCAGGGCCCTCTGGCAATTCACCCCTCCACTTT
. TRBJ2-1 TRBV5-5 many CASSFTGEQFF TGTGCCAGCAGCTTTACCGGTGAGCAGTTCTTC
. TRBJ2-7 TRBV20-1 many CSARTGTYEQYF TGCAGTGCTAGAACAGGGACCTACGAGCAGTACTTC
. TRBJ2-1 TRBV29-1 many CSVHTTGSPHEQFF TGCAGCGTTCATACGACAGGCTCCCCCCATGAGCAGTTCTTC
TRBD1 TRBJ1-6 TRBV10-3 many CANSPSGTANSPLHF TGTGCCAACAGCCCGTCCGGGACAGCGAATTCACCCCTCCACTTT
. TRBJ1-1 TRBV6-5 many CASSYSSGEGTEAFF TGTGCCAGCAGTTACTCGTCAGGGGAAGGCACTGAAGCTTTCTTT
TRBD1 TRBJ2-1 TRBV6-5 many CASRGTGNNEQFF TGTGCCAGCAGGGGGACAGGGAACAATGAGCAGTTCTTC
. TRBJ2-3 TRBV5-1 many CASSLVSGPSTDTQYF TGCGCCAGCAGCTTGGTTTCGGGTCCTAGCACAGATACGCAGTATTTT
. TRBJ2-2 TRBV5-1 many CASSAFGGEAGELFF TGCGCCAGCAGCGCGTTTGGCGGGGAAGCCGGGGAGCTGTTTTTT
. TRBJ1-2 TRBV20-1 many CSAVNRANYGYTF TGCAGTGCGGTAAACAGGGCTAACTATGGCTACACCTTC
. TRBJ2-3 TRBV24-1 many CATSDSSTDTQYF TGTGCCACCAGTGACTCTAGCACAGATACGCAGTATTTT
. TRBJ1-5 TRBV20-1 many CSASDGYNQPQHF TGCAGTGCTTCTGACGGATACAATCAGCCCCAGCATTTT
TRBD1 TRBJ2-3 TRBV3-1 many CASSRTTGFLTDTQYF TGTGCCAGCAGCCGCACGACAGGGTTCCTCACAGATACGCAGTATTTT
. TRBJ1-6 TRBV7-2 many CASTDGSSYNSPLHF TGTGCCAGCACCGACGGTAGCTCCTATAATTCACCCCTCCACTTT
. TRBJ1-5 TRBV6-2/TRBV6-3 many CASSYFIGNQPQHF TGTGCCAGCAGTTACTTTATCGGCAATCAGCCCCAGCATTTT
. TRBJ1-3 TRBV5-5 many CASSSITHTSGNTIYF TGTGCCAGCAGCTCTATCACACATACCTCTGGAAACACCATATATTTT